This TCR beta chain was profiled in a study of shared clonotypes between healthy human individuals. Deep was the level used in running the assay. Assay used: immunoSEQ multiplex PCR; TCRdb lists only in-frame clones, some missing. This sample has over a million clones, with 75% to 85% found just once. Worth noting for this clone: What it binds is unknown.

Notes on the study in general: Non-shared clonotypes displayed generation probabilities falling below those of clonotypes present in all four donors.

The CDR3 runs 15 residues. The germline V gene has CDR1 LNHDA and CDR2 SQIVND (reference sequence). Trimming took off 7 bases at V and 0 bases at J, with 15 bases between the two ends. This sequence was found in a man aged 18 to 30 in good health. Some clones in this sample may be carry-over from other donors' samples. The gene calls are TRBV19 and TRBJ2-5; D uncertain. Sequenced input: memory CD4+ T cells from PBMCs. As for subset: CD45RA-negative fraction. CDR3 nucleotide sequence: TGTGCCAGTAAGTCGGGCCTCCTGTACCAAGAGACCCAGTACTTC. This encodes CASKSGLLYQETQYF.